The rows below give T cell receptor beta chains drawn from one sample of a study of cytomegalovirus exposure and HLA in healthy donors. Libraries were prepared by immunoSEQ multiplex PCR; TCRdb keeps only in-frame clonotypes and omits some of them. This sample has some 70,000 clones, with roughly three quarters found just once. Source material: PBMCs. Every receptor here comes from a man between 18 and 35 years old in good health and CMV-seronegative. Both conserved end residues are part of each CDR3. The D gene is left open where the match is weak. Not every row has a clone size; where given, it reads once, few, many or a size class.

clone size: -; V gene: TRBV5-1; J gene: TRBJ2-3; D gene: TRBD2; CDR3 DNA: TGCGCCAGCAGACGCAGCGGGGGGGCGGAGGATACGCAGTATTTT; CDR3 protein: CASRRSGGAEDTQYF
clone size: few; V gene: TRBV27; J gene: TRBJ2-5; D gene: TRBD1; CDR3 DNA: TGTGCCAGCACACCCGGGGTTTGGGACAGACAAGAGACCCAGTACTTC; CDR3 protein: CASTPGVWDRQETQYF
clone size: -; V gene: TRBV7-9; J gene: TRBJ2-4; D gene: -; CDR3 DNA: TGTGCCAGCAGCTACACTAGTGGAAACATTCAGTACTTC; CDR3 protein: CASSYTSGNIQYF
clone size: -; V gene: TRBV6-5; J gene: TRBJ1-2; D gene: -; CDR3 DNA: TGTGCCAGCAGGACCTGGGGGGGCCTTAACTATGGCTACACCTTC; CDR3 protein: CASRTWGGLNYGYTF
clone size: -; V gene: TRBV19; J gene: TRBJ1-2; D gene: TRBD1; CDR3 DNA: TGTGCCAGTAGTAAGGACAGGGAATATGGCTACACCTTC; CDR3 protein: CASSKDREYGYTF
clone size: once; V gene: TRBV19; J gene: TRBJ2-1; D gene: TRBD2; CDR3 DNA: TGTGCCAGTAGTAGGCTAGCGGGGGGGAATTCTAATGAGCAGTTCTTC; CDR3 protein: CASSRLAGGNSNEQFF
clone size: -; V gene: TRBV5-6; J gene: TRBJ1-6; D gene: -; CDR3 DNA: TGTGCCAGCAGCTTCAGCTTAAACAGCTATAATTCACCCCTCCACTTT; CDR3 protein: CASSFSLNSYNSPLHF
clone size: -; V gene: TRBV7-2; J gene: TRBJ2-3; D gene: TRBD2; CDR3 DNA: TGTGCCAGCAGCTTGGCACCGGGACTAGCGGGGGGTGGGGAGTATTTT; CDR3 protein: CASSLAPGLAGGGEYF
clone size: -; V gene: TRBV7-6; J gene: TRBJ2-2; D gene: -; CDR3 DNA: TGTGCCAGCAGCTTAGGGCGGCCCGCGAACACCGGGGAGCTGTTTTTT; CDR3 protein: CASSLGRPANTGELFF
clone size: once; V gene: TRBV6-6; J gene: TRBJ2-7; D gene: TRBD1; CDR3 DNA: TGTGCCAGCAGTTACGACCGGGACAGAGCCTACGAGCAGTACTTC; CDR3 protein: CASSYDRDRAYEQYF
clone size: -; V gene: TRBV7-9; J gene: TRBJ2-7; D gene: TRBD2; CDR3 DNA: TGTGCCAGCAGCTTAGCCCCCGCGGCGGGGGGTTTACCCTACGAGCAGTACTTC; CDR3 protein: CASSLAPAAGGLPYEQYF
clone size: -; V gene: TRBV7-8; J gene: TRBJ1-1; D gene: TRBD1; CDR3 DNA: TGTGCCAGCAGTTTGGACAGGGGTGGCACTGAAGCTTTCTTT; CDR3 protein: CASSLDRGGTEAFF
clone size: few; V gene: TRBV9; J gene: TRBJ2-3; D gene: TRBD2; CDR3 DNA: TGTGCCAGCAGCAGTCTAGCGGGGGGGCCGATTGGGCAGTATTTT; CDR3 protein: CASSSLAGGPIGQYF
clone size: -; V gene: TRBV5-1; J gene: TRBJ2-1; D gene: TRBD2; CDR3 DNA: TGCGCCAGCAGCTGGGGACTAGCGGGGGCTCTCTCCTACAATGAGCAGTTCTTC; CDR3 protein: CASSWGLAGALSYNEQFF
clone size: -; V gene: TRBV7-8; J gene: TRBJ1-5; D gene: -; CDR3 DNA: TGTGCCAGCAGCTTAGCAGCCCAGCCCCAGCATTTT; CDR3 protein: CASSLAAQPQHF
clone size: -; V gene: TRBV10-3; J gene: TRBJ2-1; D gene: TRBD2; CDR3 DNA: TGTGCCATCACGGGACTAAACAATGAGCAGTTCTTC; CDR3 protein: CAITGLNNEQFF
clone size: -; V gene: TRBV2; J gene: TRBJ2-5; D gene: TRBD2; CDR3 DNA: TGTGCCAGCGGGAAGGGACTAGGGGATGGGACCCAGTACTTC; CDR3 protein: CASGKGLGDGTQYF
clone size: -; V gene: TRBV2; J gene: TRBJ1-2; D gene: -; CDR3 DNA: TGTGCCAGCAGTGGGGAGGGTCACTATGGCTACACCTTC; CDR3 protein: CASSGEGHYGYTF
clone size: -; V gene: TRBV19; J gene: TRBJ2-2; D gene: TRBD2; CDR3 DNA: TGTGCCAGTAGTACACCCCCGGGTTGGCTAGCGGGGGTGAACACCGGGGAGCTGTTTTTT; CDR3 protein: CASSTPPGWLAGVNTGELFF
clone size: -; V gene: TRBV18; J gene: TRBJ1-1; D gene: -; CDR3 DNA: TGTGCCAGCTCCCGCGAAGTTATGAACACTGAAGCTTTCTTT; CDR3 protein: CASSREVMNTEAFF
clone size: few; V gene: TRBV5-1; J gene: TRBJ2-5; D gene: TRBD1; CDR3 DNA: TGCGCCAGCAGCGGAAACAGGGGGGAGACCCAGTACTTC; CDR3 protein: CASSGNRGETQYF
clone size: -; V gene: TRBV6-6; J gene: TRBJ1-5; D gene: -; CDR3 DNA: TGTGCCAGCAGATCATCAGCCCGACTCGATTCTAAGCCCCAGCATTTT; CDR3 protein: CASRSSARLDSKPQHF
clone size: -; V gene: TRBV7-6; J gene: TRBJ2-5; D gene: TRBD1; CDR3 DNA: TGTGCCAGCAGCCCGGGACAGGGGGCAGGAGAGACCCAGTACTTC; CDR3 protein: CASSPGQGAGETQYF
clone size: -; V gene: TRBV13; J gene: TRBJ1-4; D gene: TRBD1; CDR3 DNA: TGTGCCAGCAGCTTAGGCCCAGGGGGGGAAAAACTGTTTTTT; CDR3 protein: CASSLGPGGEKLFF
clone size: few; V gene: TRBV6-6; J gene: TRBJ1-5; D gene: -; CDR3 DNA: TGTGCCACGATGGGGGGGAGGACTCGTCAGCCCCAGCATTTT; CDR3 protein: CATMGGRTRQPQHF
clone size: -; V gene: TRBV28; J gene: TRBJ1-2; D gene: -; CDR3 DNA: TGTGCCAGCAGTCAACAACAGGAATTCTATGGCTACACCTTC; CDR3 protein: CASSQQQEFYGYTF
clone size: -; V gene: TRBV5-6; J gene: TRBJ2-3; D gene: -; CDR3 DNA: TGTGCCAGCAGCTACCGGGACACCAACACAGATACGCAGTATTTT; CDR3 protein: CASSYRDTNTDTQYF
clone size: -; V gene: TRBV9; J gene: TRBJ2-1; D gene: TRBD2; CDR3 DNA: TGTGCCAGCAGCGCTAGCGGGGATGACAATGAGCAGTTCTTC; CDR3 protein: CASSASGDDNEQFF
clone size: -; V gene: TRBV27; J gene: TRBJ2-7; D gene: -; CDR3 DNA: TGTGCCAGCAGTTTGGGGGGACCCTACGAGCAGTACTTC; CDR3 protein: CASSLGGPYEQYF
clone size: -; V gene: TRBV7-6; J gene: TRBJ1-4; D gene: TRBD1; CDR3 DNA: TGTGCCAGCAGCTCAGGACAGGGTGTAAAACTGTTTTTT; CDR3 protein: CASSSGQGVKLFF
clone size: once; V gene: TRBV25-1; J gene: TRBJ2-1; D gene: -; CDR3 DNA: TGTGCCAGCAGTCACGAGGACAGACGATCCTACAATGAGCAGTTCTTC; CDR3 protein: CASSHEDRRSYNEQFF
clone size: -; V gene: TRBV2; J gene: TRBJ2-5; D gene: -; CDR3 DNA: TGTGCCAGCTTGCGGGGGCCTCAAGAGACCCAGTACTTC; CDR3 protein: CASLRGPQETQYF
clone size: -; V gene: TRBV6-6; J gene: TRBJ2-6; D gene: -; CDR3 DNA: TGTGCCAGCAGTTACTCGGCAGGGACTGGGGCCAACGTCCTGACTTTC; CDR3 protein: CASSYSAGTGANVLTF
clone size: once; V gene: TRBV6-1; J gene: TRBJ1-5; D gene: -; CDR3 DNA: TGTGCCAGCAGTGAAGCTGTCTGGGGAGACGGAAGCAATCAGCCCCAGCATTTT; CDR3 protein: CASSEAVWGDGSNQPQHF
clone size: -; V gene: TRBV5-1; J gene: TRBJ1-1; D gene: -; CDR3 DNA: TGCGCCAGCAGACGGCGGGAGGACACTGAAGCTTTCTTT; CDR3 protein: CASRRREDTEAFF
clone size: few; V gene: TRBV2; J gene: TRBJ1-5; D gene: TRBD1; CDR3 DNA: TGTGCCAGCAGTACAGGGGTCAATCAGCCCCAGCATTTT; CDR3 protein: CASSTGVNQPQHF
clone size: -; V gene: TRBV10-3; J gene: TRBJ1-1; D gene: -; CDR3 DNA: TGTGCCAGCGCCCTACAGCGGAAAGACACTGAAGCTTTCTTT; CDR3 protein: CASALQRKDTEAFF
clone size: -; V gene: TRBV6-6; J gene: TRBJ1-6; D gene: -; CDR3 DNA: TGTGCCAGCAGGGTAGGGGTCCTCACACCCCTCCACTTT; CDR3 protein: CASRVGVLTPLHF
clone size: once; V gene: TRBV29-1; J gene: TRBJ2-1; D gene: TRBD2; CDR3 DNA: TGCAGCGTTGACGGGACGGGGGGACCCCGCTCGAGCTCCTACAATGAGCGGTTCTTC; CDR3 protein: CSVDGTGGPRSSSYNERFF
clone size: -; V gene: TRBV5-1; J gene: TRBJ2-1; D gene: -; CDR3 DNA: TGCGCCAGCAGCTTGAGGGTAGCGCAAACTTACAATGAGCAGTTCTTC; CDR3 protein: CASSLRVAQTYNEQFF
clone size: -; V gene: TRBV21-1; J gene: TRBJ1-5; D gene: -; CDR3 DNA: TGTGCCAGCACCCTCCAAAGCAGGGGAGACAATCAGCCCCAGCATTTT; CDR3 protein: CASTLQSRGDNQPQHF
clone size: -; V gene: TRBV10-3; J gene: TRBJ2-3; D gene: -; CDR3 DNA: TGTGCCATCAGTGAGTCGAGGACAGATACGCAGTATTTT; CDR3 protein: CAISESRTDTQYF
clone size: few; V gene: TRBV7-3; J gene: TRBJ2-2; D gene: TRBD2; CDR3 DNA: TGTGCCAGCAGCTTAGGACTAGCGGGGGGTACCGGGGAGCTGTTTTTT; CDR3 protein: CASSLGLAGGTGELFF
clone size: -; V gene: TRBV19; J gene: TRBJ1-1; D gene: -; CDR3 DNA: TGTGCCAGTAGAACCGGCGCGGACACTGAAGCTTTCTTT; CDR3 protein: CASRTGADTEAFF
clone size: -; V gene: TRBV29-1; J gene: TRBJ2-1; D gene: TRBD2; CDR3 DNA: TGCAGCGTCTGGACTAGCGGGATCTCCTACAATGAGCAGTTCTTC; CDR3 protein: CSVWTSGISYNEQFF
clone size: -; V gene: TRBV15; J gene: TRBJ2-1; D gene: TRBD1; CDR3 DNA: TGTGCCACCAGCAGAGATGGGGGACAGGGGTACCTTGAGCAGTTCTTC; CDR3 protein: CATSRDGGQGYLEQFF
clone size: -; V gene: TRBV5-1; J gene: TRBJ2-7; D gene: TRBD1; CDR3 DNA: TGCGCCAGCAGCCGGGACAGGGGCGAGCAGTACTTC; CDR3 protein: CASSRDRGEQYF
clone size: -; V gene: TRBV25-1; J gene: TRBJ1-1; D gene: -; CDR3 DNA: TGTGCCAGCAAGGACAGCCGGATGAACACTGAAGCTTTCTTT; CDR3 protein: CASKDSRMNTEAFF
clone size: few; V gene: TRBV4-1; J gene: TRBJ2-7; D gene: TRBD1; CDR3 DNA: TGCGCCAGCAGCCAAGGGACAGGGGATCCCTACGAGCAGTACTTC; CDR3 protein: CASSQGTGDPYEQYF
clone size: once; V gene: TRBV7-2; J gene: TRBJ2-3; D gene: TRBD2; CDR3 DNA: TGTGCCAGCAGCTTAGGAGGGCTAGCGGTGACCACAGATACGCAGTATTTT; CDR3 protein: CASSLGGLAVTTDTQYF
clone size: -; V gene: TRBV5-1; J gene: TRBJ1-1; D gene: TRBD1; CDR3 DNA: TGCGCCAGCAGCCGAGGGACAGGAAGCCTGAACACTGAAGCTTTCTTT; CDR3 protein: CASSRGTGSLNTEAFF
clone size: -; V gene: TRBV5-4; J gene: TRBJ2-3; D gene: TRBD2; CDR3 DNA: TGTGCCAGCAGCTCCGGGACTAGACCAGATACGCAGTATTTT; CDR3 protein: CASSSGTRPDTQYF
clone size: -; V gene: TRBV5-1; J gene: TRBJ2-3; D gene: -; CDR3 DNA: TGCGCCAGCAGCTTGGCAGGGTTCAGGGATACGCAGTATTTT; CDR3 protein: CASSLAGFRDTQYF
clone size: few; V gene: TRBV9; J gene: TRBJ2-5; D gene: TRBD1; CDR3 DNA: TGTGCCAGCAGCTCATCAGACAGGGGATGGCAAGAGACCCAGTACTTC; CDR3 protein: CASSSSDRGWQETQYF